This TCR beta chain was sequenced for a study of T-cell memory formation after mild COVID-19 (TCRdb year 2021). Describing the broader study: Most TCR sequence clusters were specific to one of the two donors. T-cell clones expanding and contracting after mild COVID-19 in two donors were tracked by longitudinal TCRalpha and TCRbeta repertoire sequencing. The cohort comprised two young, previously healthy adult volunteers, one female and one male.

General findings and caveats noted by the study authors: The study covered only two mild cases, and larger cohorts including severe cases with pre-infection samples were considered necessary. Contracting CD4+ clones appeared mostly in the CM and EM memory subsets, whereas CD8+ clones were enriched in EMRA. The detection of some responding clones in pre-infection memory suggests that pre-existing cross-reactive memory T cells joined the SARS-CoV-2 response. Clones contracting from day 15 to 85 had balanced CD4/CD8 phenotypes, while a second wave expanding from day 15 to 37 was biased towards CD4+. SARS-CoV-2 specificity was not confirmed for the second-wave clones peaking on day 37.

This clonotype was observed a few times. The antigen this receptor binds is unknown. No qualities accompany the bases; no much larger clone lies one base away. Instrument used: Illumina NovaSeq 6000. TCRalpha and TCRbeta cDNA libraries were built by 5'RACE with constant-segment primers, adding sample barcodes and unique molecular identifiers. Trizol reagent was used to extract RNA from every sample. Library amplification was performed in two PCR steps, and a second sample barcode and Illumina TruSeq adapters were introduced in the second step. The libraries were sequenced on an Illumina NovaSeq using 2 x 150 bp paired-end reads. Processing in the source paper ran as follows. With migec v1.2.7, reads were demultiplexed and then collapsed into UMI-guided consensus sequences. Using mixcr v2.1.11, the UMI consensuses were aligned to TRA and TRB V and J templates and assembled into clonotypes. Clonotypes were classified as expanded or contracted when called significant by both edgeR and NoisET, with noise models trained on biological replicates. For edgeR calls, the thresholds were a false discovery rate-adjusted p below 0.01 and a log2 fold-change of 1. As an exploratory analysis of dynamics, max-normalized trajectories of the 1000 most abundant clonotypes were examined with PCA combined with hierarchical clustering. Separately sequenced CD4+ and CD8+ repertoires were used to assign a CD4 or CD8 phenotype to each responding clone. The raw public reads went through TCRdb reprocessing: fastp at Q25, MiXCR clone calling, in-frame beta chains kept. Each CDR3 protein gets just one entry, which takes the most common genes and DNA from the rows behind it. TCRdb's processing, not the authors' own work, is the source of the V and J calls. The sample records under 200,000 distinct CDR3 sequences, 10% to 15% of which are singletons. The ten top clones hold more than 3% of the sample.

The CDR3 covers 17 residues, taking in both the cysteine and the phenylalanine. Left in the record is the CDR3 DNA by itself, 51 bases read in frame from the first base. CDR1 and CDR2 are read off the germline V gene as SGDLS and YYNGEE. Cut back by 0 bases and 0 bases, the V and J ends lie 14 bases apart. Ficoll-Paque density gradient centrifugation was the method used to isolate PBMCs. The rearranged segments are TRBV9 and TRBJ2-3, and possibly TRBD1, on 6 matching bases. This TCR came from a man aged 18 to 29 who had mild COVID-19 (a few samples of this study predate the infection). The sample titles of this study are shuffled in the database, so cell type and time point are left out; the donor was told from shared clones. Sequencing used PBMCs or a T cell subset sorted from them (not recorded which). The CDR3 in this case is CASSVATRGKSTDTQYF. The DNA sequence is as follows: TGTGCCAGCAGCGTAGCTACGAGGGGGAAAAGCACAGATACGCAGTATTTT.